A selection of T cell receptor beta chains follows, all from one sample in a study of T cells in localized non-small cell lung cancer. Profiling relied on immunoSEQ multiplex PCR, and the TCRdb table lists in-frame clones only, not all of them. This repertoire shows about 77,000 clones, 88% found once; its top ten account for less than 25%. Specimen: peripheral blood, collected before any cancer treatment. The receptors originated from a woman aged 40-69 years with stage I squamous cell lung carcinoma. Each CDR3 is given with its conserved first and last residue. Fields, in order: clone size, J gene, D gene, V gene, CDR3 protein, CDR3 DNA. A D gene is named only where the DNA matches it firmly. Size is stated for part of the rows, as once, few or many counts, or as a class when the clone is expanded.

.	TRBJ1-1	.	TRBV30	CAWDKGGRGTEAFF	TGTGCCTGGGACAAGGGGGGGCGCGGCACTGAAGCTTTCTTT
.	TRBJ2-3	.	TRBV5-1	CASSSGGPGDTQYF	TGCGCCAGCAGCTCGGGGGGCCCCGGAGATACGCAGTATTTT
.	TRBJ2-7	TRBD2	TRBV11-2	CASSLPGTSLGEQYF	TGTGCCAGCAGCCTCCCCGGGACTAGCCTCGGAGAGCAGTACTTC
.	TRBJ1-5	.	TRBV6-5	CASSYSADQPQHF	TGTGCCAGCAGTTATTCCGCGGATCAGCCCCAGCATTTT
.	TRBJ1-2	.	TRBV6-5	CASSSFLGGYTF	TGTGCCAGCAGTTCCTTCCTTGGGGGCTACACCTTC
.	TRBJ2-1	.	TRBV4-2	CASSQDSSGRYNEQFF	TGTGCCAGCAGCCAAGATTCCAGCGGGCGGTACAATGAGCAGTTCTTC
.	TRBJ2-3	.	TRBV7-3	CASSLDLTTDTQYF	TGTGCCAGCAGCCTGGACTTAACTACAGATACGCAGTATTTT
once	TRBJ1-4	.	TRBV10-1	CASRRQRLNEKLFF	TGCGCCAGCAGAAGACAGCGTCTTAATGAAAAACTGTTTTTT
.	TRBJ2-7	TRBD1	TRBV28	CASSATGIYEQYF	TGTGCCAGCAGCGCGACAGGGATTTACGAGCAGTACTTC
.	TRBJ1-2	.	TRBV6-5	CASSLDSDYGYTF	TGTGCCAGCAGTCTGGACAGTGACTATGGCTACACCTTC
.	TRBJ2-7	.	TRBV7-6	CASSSTGATPEQYF	TGTGCCAGCAGCTCGACCGGTGCCACCCCCGAGCAGTACTTC
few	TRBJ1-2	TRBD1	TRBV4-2	CASSHPGQADYGYTF	TGTGCCAGCAGCCACCCCGGACAGGCAGACTATGGCTACACCTTC
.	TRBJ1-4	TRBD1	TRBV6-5	CASSWTGVGEKLFF	TGTGCCAGCAGTTGGACAGGGGTTGGTGAAAAACTGTTTTTT
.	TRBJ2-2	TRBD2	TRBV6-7	CASSYSLGLAGGPTGELFF	TGTGCCAGCAGTTACTCCCTCGGACTAGCGGGGGGGCCGACCGGGGAGCTGTTTTTT
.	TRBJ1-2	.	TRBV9	CASSPVRGRGAEGYTF	TGTGCCAGCTCCCCGGTCAGGGGTAGGGGGGCGGAAGGCTACACCTTC
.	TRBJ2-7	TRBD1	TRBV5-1	CASSRTGQGPYEQYF	TGCGCCAGCAGCCGGACTGGACAGGGGCCCTACGAGCAGTACTTC
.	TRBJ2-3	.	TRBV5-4	CASSPGPSSTDTQYF	TGTGCCAGCAGCCCGGGCCCTTCTAGCACAGATACGCAGTATTTT
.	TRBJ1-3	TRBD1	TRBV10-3	CAISPAPVGQGGSGNTIYF	TGTGCCATCAGTCCCGCCCCGGTGGGACAGGGGGGCTCTGGAAACACCATATATTTT
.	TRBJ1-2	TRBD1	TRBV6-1	CASSVTPPGGRYGYTF	TGTGCCAGCAGTGTTACTCCGCCAGGGGGCAGATATGGCTACACCTTC
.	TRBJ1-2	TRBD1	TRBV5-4	CASSLEAGGDYGYTF	TGTGCCAGCAGCTTGGAGGCAGGGGGAGACTATGGCTACACCTTC
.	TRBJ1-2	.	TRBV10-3	CAISGAPTGSYGYTF	TGTGCCATCAGTGGGGCCCCAACAGGGAGCTATGGCTACACCTTC
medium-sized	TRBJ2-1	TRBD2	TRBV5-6	CASSVTSGGYLSYNEQFF	TGTGCCAGCAGCGTGACTAGCGGGGGTTACCTCTCCTACAATGAGCAGTTCTTC
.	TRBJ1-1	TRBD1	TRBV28	CASRDPGTGKFVNTEAFF	TGTGCCAGCAGGGACCCGGGGACAGGGAAGTTCGTGAACACTGAAGCTTTCTTT
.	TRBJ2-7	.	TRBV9	CASSVGQDSYEQYF	TGTGCCAGCAGCGTAGGACAGGACTCCTACGAGCAGTACTTC
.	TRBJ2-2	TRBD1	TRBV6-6	CASRQTRDSNTGELFF	TGTGCCAGCAGACAAACCAGGGACAGTAACACCGGGGAGCTGTTTTTT
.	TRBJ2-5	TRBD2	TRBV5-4	CASSLGDLAAGGKTQYF	TGTGCCAGCAGCTTGGGGGATTTGGCGGCGGGAGGGAAGACCCAGTACTTC
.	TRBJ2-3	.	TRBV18	CASSPRDTNTDTQYF	TGTGCCAGCTCACCCCGGGACACAAACACAGATACGCAGTATTTT
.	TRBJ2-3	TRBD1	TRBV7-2	CASSLTQGVYTDTQYF	TGTGCCAGCAGCTTAACCCAGGGGGTATACACAGATACGCAGTATTTT
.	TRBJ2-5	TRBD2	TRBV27	CASSSDLAGEGETQYF	TGTGCCAGCAGTTCCGACCTAGCGGGGGAAGGGGAGACCCAGTACTTC
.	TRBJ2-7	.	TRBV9	CASSVDPSSYEQYF	TGTGCCAGCAGCGTAGATCCTTCCTCCTACGAGCAGTACTTC
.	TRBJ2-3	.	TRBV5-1	CASSFDGLDTQYF	TGCGCCAGCAGCTTCGACGGGTTAGATACGCAGTATTTT
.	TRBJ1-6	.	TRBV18	CASSPARAFNSPLHF	TGTGCCAGCTCACCAGCCCGGGCCTTCAATTCACCCCTCCACTTT
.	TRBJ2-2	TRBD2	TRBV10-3	CAIRTSGATNTGELFF	TGTGCCATCCGGACTAGCGGGGCAACTAACACCGGGGAGCTGTTTTTT
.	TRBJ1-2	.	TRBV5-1	CASSLGGHLPNYGYTF	TGCGCCAGCAGCTTGGGGGGACACCTCCCTAACTATGGCTACACCTTC
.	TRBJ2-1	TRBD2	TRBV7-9	CASSSGLAGVDNEQFF	TGTGCCAGCAGCTCGGGACTAGCGGGGGTAGATAATGAGCAGTTCTTC
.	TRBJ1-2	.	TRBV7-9	CASSLGYYGYTF	TGTGCCAGCAGCCTTGGCTACTATGGCTACACCTTC
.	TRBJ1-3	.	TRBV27	CASSREGSGNTIYF	TGTGCCAGCAGTCGGGAGGGGTCCGGAAACACCATATATTTT
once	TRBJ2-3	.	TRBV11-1	CASSFNRGTDTQYF	TGTGCCAGCAGCTTCAACAGGGGCACAGATACGCAGTATTTT
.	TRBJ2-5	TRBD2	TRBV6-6	CASSSIGLGVETQYF	TGTGCCAGCAGTTCAATAGGACTAGGCGTGGAGACCCAGTACTTC
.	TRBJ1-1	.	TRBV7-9	CASTLTAEAFF	TGTGCCAGCACCCTGACGGCTGAAGCTTTCTTT